Below, one T cell receptor beta chain is given with its context. Produced via immunoSEQ multiplex PCR; TCRdb's table is partial and in-frame only. The sample has about 83,000 clones; about 96% are singletons. This record comes from a study of technical replicates of blood from several donors. V shed 1 base, J shed 4 bases, and the junction held 5 bases outside the gene matches. Germline V gives CDR1 SEHNR, CDR2 FQNEAQ (reference sequence). The CDR3 consists of 18 residues. The genes are TRBV7-9 and TRBJ2-1; TRBD2 aligns across 15 bases. The material sequenced was T cells isolated from PBMCs. The clonotype was recovered from a human donor in good health. The CDR3: CASSLVPGLAGGYNEQFF. The CDR3 region has the DNA TGTGCCAGCAGCTTAGTTCCGGGACTAGCGGGAGGATACAATGAGCAGTTCTTC.